Shown below are 29 T cell receptor beta chains from a single sample sequenced in a study of CD8 T cells in ankylosing spondylitis. TCRdb recomputed calls from the 5' RACE reads with MiXCR, one row per CDR3 protein. The data show some 23,000 distinct CDR3 sequences, roughly 2.5% seen once. Sequencing was performed on blood, either unsorted or a sorted T cell fraction (not recorded which). All receptors come from a female donor with ankylosing spondylitis or in good health (not recorded which).

This clonotype was counted many times. The chain carries TRBV9 and TRBJ2-3; possible D gene TRBD1, 5 bases. V was trimmed by 0 bases and J by 4 bases, leaving 12 bases between them. The CDR3 is 15 amino acids. The germline V gene encodes CDR1 SGDLS and CDR2 YYNGEE. CDR3 sequence: CASSVGPEGADTQYF. CDR3 DNA sequence: TGTGCCAGCAGCGTAGGACCCGAAGGGGCAGATACGCAGTATTTT.

By sample fraction, this clonotype is medium-sized. The chain employs TRBV9 and TRBJ2-7; TRBD1 agrees at 9 bases. V lost 2 bases to trimming and J lost 4 bases; unmatched junction nucleotides: 4. The germline CDR1 and CDR2 sequences are SGDLS and YYNGEE. The CDR3 loop spans 14 amino acids. Here the CDR3 DNA reads TGTGCCAGCAGCGTGACAGGGGGTAGATACGAGCAGTACTTC. Amino acids: CASSVTGGRYEQYF.

The chain carries TRBV9 and TRBJ2-3, with 10 bases lining up with TRBD2. The CDR3 is made up of 16 amino acids. V was clipped by 4 bases and J by 2 bases; unmatched bases: 7. Germline V gene data show CDR1 as SGDLS and CDR2 as YYNGEE. The DNA for the CDR3 is TGTGCCAGCAGCTTCATAGCGGGGGGAAACACAGATACGCAGTATTTT. Its protein is CASSFIAGGNTDTQYF.

The sample holds many counts of this clonotype. The rearrangement uses TRBV9 and TRBJ1-1, with D possibly TRBD1 on 6 matching bases. Germline CDR1 and CDR2: SGDLS and YYNGEE. Trimming stripped 0 bases from V and 6 bases from J, with 9 bases between. The CDR3 consists of 13 residues. The CDR3 DNA is TGTGCCAGCAGCGTAGAGGCAGGGGCTGAAGCTTTCTTT. Translated: CASSVEAGAEAFF.

This clonotype was detected ten times or more. The chain combines TRBV9 with TRBJ2-2; D call uncertain. CDR1 is SGDLS and CDR2 is YYNGEE in the germline V gene. The CDR3 contains 15 residues. Trimming shortened V by 2 bases and J by 2 bases, and 10 bases separated the two germline ends. Here the CDR3 reads CASSVRDTNTGELFF. As DNA, the CDR3 is TGTGCCAGCAGCGTCCGAGACACCAACACCGGGGAGCTGTTTTTT.

There are many counts of this clonotype. The chain has TRBV9 and TRBJ2-7; TRBD1 aligns across 10 bases. The CDR3 loop spans 15 amino acids. Germline V lookup: CDR1 SGDLS, CDR2 YYNGEE. Losses at the gene ends were 4 bases for V and 5 bases for J; bases not matched to a gene: 9. This CDR3 reads CASSKQTGGSDEQYF. In DNA form, the CDR3 reads TGTGCCAGCAGCAAACAGACAGGGGGCTCGGACGAGCAGTACTTC.

This clonotype occurred many times. In DNA, the CDR3 is TGTGCCAGCAGCCCGACGGGACAGGGAACCTATGGCTACACCTTC. This encodes CASSPTGQGTYGYTF. The chain joins TRBV9 to TRBJ1-2; 9 bases align to TRBD1. Germline V CDR1 and CDR2: SGDLS, YYNGEE. This CDR3 is 15 amino acids long. The J segment lost 4 bases and the V segment lost 4 bases, leaving 8 bases of the junction unmatched. Full variable domain (missing parts from reference TRBV9 and TRBJ1-2): DSGVTQTPKHLITATGQRVTLRCSPRSGDLSVYWYQQSLDQGLQFLIQYYNGEERAKGNILERFSAQQFPDLHSELNLSSLELGDSALYFCASSPTGQGTYGYTFGSGTRLTVV.

The chain is built from TRBV9 and TRBJ1-2; D is uncertain. CDR1 and CDR2 from the germline V gene are SGDLS and YYNGEE. V lost 1 base and J 4 bases, leaving 8 bases between the germline ends. This CDR3 contains 13 residues. CDR3 amino acids: CASSVSTSYGYTF. The CDR3 DNA sequence: TGTGCCAGCAGCGTATCGACTTCCTATGGCTACACCTTC.

This clonotype occurred many times. The V call is TRBV9, the J call TRBJ2-1; D tentatively reads TRBD1 or TRBD2 (8 bases each). V was clipped by 3 bases and J by 5 bases, with 15 bases between them. CDR3 size: 15 residues. Germline V lookup: CDR1 SGDLS, CDR2 YYNGEE. This CDR3 is CASSAGGTGNNEQFF. As DNA, the CDR3 is TGTGCCAGCAGCGCGGGGGGGACAGGAAACAATGAGCAGTTCTTC.

This sequence joins TRBV9 and TRBJ1-1; TRBD1 matches at 8 bases. The ends lost 5 bases at V and 3 bases at J; junction bases unmatched: 3. The CDR3 contains 13 residues. Germline CDR1 is SGDLS and CDR2 is YYNGEE. The CDR3 nucleotides are TGTGCCAGCAGTAGACAGGGGCACACTGAAGCTTTCTTT. Its translation: CASSRQGHTEAFF. Using reference TRBV9 and TRBJ1-1 for the parts outside the CDR3, the full variable domain is DSGVTQTPKHLITATGQRVTLRCSPRSGDLSVYWYQQSLDQGLQFLIQYYNGEERAKGNILERFSAQQFPDLHSELNLSSLELGDSALYFCASSRQGHTEAFFGQGTRLTVV.

This clonotype was recorded at least ten times. The V gene is TRBV9, the J gene TRBJ2-5, with D maybe TRBD2 (6 bases). Deletions cut 4 bases from V and 4 bases from J, with 17 bases between. The V gene's germline CDR1 is SGDLS and CDR2 YYNGEE. The CDR3 is 15 amino acids. The CDR3 DNA reads TGTGCCAGCAGCCCGGGCGGAGGGACCCGAGAGACCCAGTACTTC. Protein sequence: CASSPGGGTRETQYF.

This clonotype came up many times. The chain has TRBV9 and TRBJ2-1; 12 bases agree with TRBD2. CDR1 and CDR2 from the germline V gene are SGDLS and YYNGEE. The CDR3 sequence is 17 residues long. The V segment lost 3 bases and the J segment 5 bases; nucleotides outside the gene matches: 9. The CDR3 loop is CASSAGTSGPVDNEQFF. CDR3 bases: TGTGCCAGCAGCGCGGGGACTAGCGGGCCTGTTGACAATGAGCAGTTCTTC.

This clonotype came up many times. The chain is built from TRBV9 and TRBJ2-7; D not certain. Trimming left V 0 bases short and J 6 bases short, with 13 bases between. The CDR3 covers 14 residues. Looked up from germline, CDR1 is SGDLS and CDR2 is YYNGEE. The CDR3 sequence: CASSVEGRLGEQYF. The CDR3 region has the DNA TGTGCCAGCAGCGTAGAAGGCCGGCTCGGCGAGCAGTACTTC.

The sample holds many counts of this clonotype. The chain combines TRBV9 with TRBJ2-3; D perhaps matches TRBD2 (6 bases). CDR1 and CDR2 from the germline V gene are SGDLS and YYNGEE. This CDR3 is 16 amino acids long. V shed 0 bases and J shed 5 bases, with 16 bases lying between them. DNA for the CDR3: TGTGCCAGCAGCGTAGATCCTAGAGGGACTGGAGATACGCAGTATTTT. Translated, it gives CASSVDPRGTGDTQYF.

This clonotype was seen at least ten times. V usage is TRBV9 and J usage is TRBJ2-3, with D unresolved. Trimming took off 4 bases at V and 0 bases at J, with 12 bases between the two ends. Per the germline V gene, CDR1 is SGDLS and CDR2 is YYNGEE. This CDR3 comprises 15 residues. CDR3 protein: CASSPQSLSTDTQYF. DNA of the CDR3: TGTGCCAGCAGCCCCCAATCGCTAAGCACAGATACGCAGTATTTT.

This clonotype has a count of ten or more. V gene TRBV9 combines with J gene TRBJ2-1, with D perhaps matching TRBD2 (6 bases). The germline gives CDR1 SGDLS, CDR2 YYNGEE. The CDR3 contains 15 residues. V shed 4 bases and J shed 0 bases, with 11 bases lying between them. The CDR3 protein is CASSSVGGSYNEQFF. CDR3 DNA: TGTGCCAGCAGCTCAGTGGGGGGCTCCTACAATGAGCAGTTCTTC.

In this sample, this clonotype turned up many times. The chain has TRBV9 and TRBJ1-2; no firm D call. V was cut by 3 bases and J by 0 bases, with 18 bases left in between. This CDR3 has 17 residues. CDR1 and CDR2 from the germline V gene are SGDLS and YYNGEE. CDR3 DNA: TGTGCCAGCAGCGCCGAAGTTGGGCGAGCCACTAACTATGGCTACACCTTC. Encoded protein: CASSAEVGRATNYGYTF. The full variable domain, completed using reference TRBV9 and TRBJ1-2, is DSGVTQTPKHLITATGQRVTLRCSPRSGDLSVYWYQQSLDQGLQFLIQYYNGEERAKGNILERFSAQQFPDLHSELNLSSLELGDSALYFCASSAEVGRATNYGYTFGSGTRLTVV.

This clonotype occurred a few times. V is TRBV9 and J is TRBJ1-1, with D possibly TRBD1 on 5 matching bases. The CDR3 is 15 amino acids. Germline assignment: CDR1 SGDLS and CDR2 YYNGEE. Trimming pared 2 bases from V and 0 bases from J, leaving 11 bases between. CDR3 in DNA: TGTGCCAGCAGCGTTCGGGGGTTGGTGAACACTGAAGCTTTCTTT. It codes for CASSVRGLVNTEAFF.

This clonotype was detected many times. This chain links TRBV9 with TRBJ2-1; maybe TRBD1 (5 bases). Germline CDR1 reads SGDLS; CDR2 reads YYNGEE. V dropped 4 bases and J dropped 5 bases, with 19 bases sitting between them. The CDR3 extends over 16 amino acids. The CDR3 sequence is CASSTTGTHVDNEQFF. Written as DNA, the CDR3 is TGTGCCAGCAGCACCACAGGCACCCACGTTGACAATGAGCAGTTCTTC.

This clonotype was counted ten times or more. This chain connects TRBV9 to TRBJ2-5; TRBD2 agrees at 9 bases. The trim removed 2 bases at V and 1 base at J, leaving 6 bases unmatched. This CDR3 region has 16 residues. Germline V gene data show CDR1 as SGDLS and CDR2 as YYNGEE. The CDR3 DNA sequence: TGTGCCAGCAGCGTTGGGCCTAGCGGGACCCAAGAGACCCAGTACTTC. Its translation is CASSVGPSGTQETQYF.

The sample holds a few counts of this clonotype. The V gene is TRBV9, the J gene TRBJ2-1; 7 nucleotides match TRBD2. V gave up 1 base and J gave up 2 bases; unmatched junction bases: 9. The CDR3 is 17 residues long. Germline CDR1 reads SGDLS; CDR2 reads YYNGEE. CDR3 in amino acids: CASSVSPGEGPYNEQFF. The CDR3 coding sequence is TGTGCCAGCAGCGTATCTCCTGGGGAGGGACCCTACAATGAGCAGTTCTTC.

This clonotype was counted at least ten times. The chain links TRBV9 to TRBJ2-3; D is unclear. Deletions cut 0 bases from V and 5 bases from J, with 19 bases between. Germline CDR1 SGDLS, CDR2 YYNGEE. The CDR3 runs 17 residues. In nucleotides, the CDR3 is TGTGCCAGCAGCGTAGGTTTGCAGGATGGTGGGGAAGATACGCAGTATTTT. This gives the protein CASSVGLQDGGEDTQYF.

This clonotype was found many times. This rearrangement joins TRBV9 to TRBJ2-3, with 7 bases fitting TRBD2. This CDR3 contains 16 residues. Per germline, CDR1 SGDLS and CDR2 YYNGEE. Unmatched junction bases numbered 4, after V lost 0 bases and J lost 0 bases. In DNA form, the CDR3 reads TGTGCCAGCAGCGTAGTAAGCGGGGCTAGCACAGATACGCAGTATTTT. This gives the protein CASSVVSGASTDTQYF. Based on the CDR3 plus reference TRBV9 and TRBJ2-3, the full variable domain is DSGVTQTPKHLITATGQRVTLRCSPRSGDLSVYWYQQSLDQGLQFLIQYYNGEERAKGNILERFSAQQFPDLHSELNLSSLELGDSALYFCASSVVSGASTDTQYFGPGTRLTVL.

In this sample, this clonotype turned up many times. The rearrangement links TRBV9 to TRBJ1-6, with D uncertain. This CDR3 has 16 amino acids. The germline V gene encodes CDR1 SGDLS and CDR2 YYNGEE. The V end lost 4 bases, the J end lost 0 bases, and 11 bases lay between the germline ends. CDR3 sequence reads: CASSSQMSSYNSPLHF. In DNA form, the CDR3 reads TGTGCCAGCAGCTCCCAGATGAGCTCCTATAATTCACCCCTCCACTTT.

Many counts were recorded for this clonotype. The gene calls are TRBV9 and TRBJ2-1, with D unclear. Germline-derived CDR1 and CDR2 are SGDLS and YYNGEE. The V and J ends lost 2 bases and 0 bases respectively, with 9 bases between them. CDR3 length: 15 amino acids. The CDR3 protein is CASSVQVSSYNEQFF. CDR3 nucleotides: TGTGCCAGCAGCGTTCAGGTTAGCTCCTACAATGAGCAGTTCTTC.

This clonotype appeared many times. The rearrangement uses TRBV9 and TRBJ1-1; TRBD1 matches 10 bases. CDR1 is SGDLS and CDR2 is YYNGEE in the germline V gene. V trimming: 3 bases; J trimming: 1 base; junction bases outside the gene matches: 9. The CDR3 sequence is 17 residues long. The DNA for the CDR3 is TGTGCCAGCAGCGCCGGTGGGACAGGGGCTGGGAACACTGAAGCTTTCTTT. The encoded protein is CASSAGGTGAGNTEAFF.

The chain recombines TRBV9 with TRBJ1-4, with D hard to call. The CDR3 totals 12 residues. V lost 4 bases and J lost 8, with 9 bases in between. The germline V gene has CDR1 SGDLS and CDR2 YYNGEE. This CDR3 is CASSRPGEKLFF. The CDR3 DNA is TGTGCCAGCAGCCGTCCCGGGGAAAAACTGTTTTTT.

This clonotype has a single count. This may be a read error: a much more frequent sequence differs by one nucleotide. The chain recombines TRBV9 with TRBJ2-5; no firm D call. V lost 0 bases, J lost 3 bases, and 12 bases lay in between. Looked up from germline, CDR1 is SGDLS and CDR2 is YYNGEE. The CDR3 length is 15 residues. The DNA of the CDR3 is TGTGCCAGCAGCGTAGGGTGGGTCCCTGAAGAGACCCAGTACTTC. Translating it yields CASSVGWVPEETQYF. Full variable domain (missing parts from reference TRBV9 and TRBJ2-5): DSGVTQTPKHLITATGQRVTLRCSPRSGDLSVYWYQQSLDQGLQFLIQYYNGEERAKGNILERFSAQQFPDLHSELNLSSLELGDSALYFCASSVGWVPEETQYFGPGTRLLVL.

By share, this clonotype counts as medium-sized. V is TRBV9 and J is TRBJ2-7, with D perhaps TRBD2 (6 bases). Trimming left V 4 bases short and J 2 bases short, with 16 bases between. Germline lookup yields CDR1 SGDLS and CDR2 YYNGEE. CDR3 length: 15 amino acids. The CDR3 DNA follows: TGTGCCAGCAGCCCGGGCCGGGACTTCCCCTACGAGCAGTACTTC. Translating gives CASSPGRDFPYEQYF.